These 17 T cell receptor beta chains were sequenced from one sample in a study of beta chain features in type 1 diabetes. cDNA synthesis used the whole RNA isolate, giving expressed TCRB sequences. Measured with immunoSEQ multiplex PCR; TCRdb has only the in-frame clones, and not every one. This sample yields approximately 260,000 clones, of which roughly 20% are seen a single time; around 0.028% belongs to the top ten. Overall study results and limits: Moderately but significantly shorter TCRB CDR3s were found in Type 1 diabetes patients in all four CD4+ subsets.

Their antigens remain unidentified. Sequencing was carried out using naive CD4+ T cells from blood. The receptors shown here come from a woman in her thirties or forties with type 1 diabetes.

This chain uses TRBV30 with TRBJ2-3; D is uncertain. V was trimmed by 3 bases and J by 5 bases, leaving 6 bases between them. Germline CDR1 and CDR2: GTSNPN and SVGIG (reference sequence). The CDR3 has 11 amino acids. The CDR3 DNA reads as TGTGCCTGGAGCCTCAGAGATACGCAGTATTTT. This gives the protein CAWSLRDTQYF.

In this sample, this clone turned up a few times. The rearrangement joins TRBV23-1 to TRBJ2-7, with TRBD1 matching 8 bases. TRBV23-1 is reported as an ORF; its role is uncertain. The V and J ends lost 3 bases and 3 bases, in that order; junction bases with no gene match: 4. This CDR3 comprises 14 residues. The CDR3 nucleotides are TGCGCCAGCAGTCATCCGGACAGGGACTACGAGCAGTACTTC. This translates into CASSHPDRDYEQYF.

A few counts support this clone. The gene calls are TRBV6-6 and TRBJ2-7; no clear D gene. CDR1 and CDR2 (germline): MNHNY, SVGAGI (reference sequence). This CDR3 has 12 residues. Deletions cut 5 bases from V and 3 bases from J, with 8 bases between. The CDR3 region is CASSTDGYEQYF. As DNA, the CDR3 is TGTGCCAGCAGTACAGATGGCTACGAGCAGTACTTC.

V gene TRBV11-2 combines with J gene TRBJ2-7; 9 nucleotides agree with TRBD1. Germline V gives CDR1 SGHAT, CDR2 FQNNGV. The V segment lost 5 bases and the J segment 5 bases; nucleotides outside the gene matches: 7. CDR3 length: 14 amino acids. This chain's CDR3 is CASSLGTGIHEQYF. The CDR3 DNA is TGTGCCAGCAGCCTCGGGACAGGGATCCACGAGCAGTACTTC.

This clone was counted only a few times. The V and J genes are TRBV6-5 and TRBJ1-1; D is undetermined. Trimming stripped 5 bases from V and 5 bases from J, with 15 bases between. Germline V lookup: CDR1 MNHEY, CDR2 SVGAGI. The CDR3 has 14 amino acids. The CDR3 DNA sequence: TGTGCCAGCAGTCTCGGGGTGCTGAGGACTGAAGCTTTCTTT. It translates to CASSLGVLRTEAFF.

This chain uses TRBV28 with TRBJ2-7; 9 bases are shared with TRBD1. CDR1 and CDR2 (germline): MDHEN, SYDVKM. V shed 6 bases, J shed 3 bases, and the junction held 3 bases outside the gene matches. This CDR3 is 13 amino acids long. CDR3: CASRQGAYYEQYF. CDR3 nucleotides: TGTGCCAGCAGACAGGGGGCTTACTACGAGCAGTACTTC. Complete variable domain (other parts from reference TRBV28 and TRBJ2-7): DVKVTQSSRYLVKRTGEKVFLECVQDMDHENMFWYRQDPGLGLRLIYFSYDVKMKEKGDIPEGYSVSREKKERFSLILESASTNQTSMYLCASRQGAYYEQYFGPGTRLTVT.

This clone was recorded a few times. V gene TRBV23-1 combines with J gene TRBJ1-1, with 8 bases that match TRBD1. TRBV23-1 falls under the ORF class, with uncertain function. The CDR3 totals 15 residues. With V trimmed by 1 base and J by 5 bases, 6 bases remained unmatched. Here the CDR3 reads CASSQYDRGRTEAFF. CDR3 DNA sequence: TGCGCCAGCAGTCAATACGACAGGGGAAGAACTGAAGCTTTCTTT.

This clone has a handful of counts. The chain recombines TRBV7-2 with TRBJ1-2, with TRBD1 matching 7 bases. CDR1 is SGHTA and CDR2 is FQGNSA in the germline V gene. V shed 1 base, J shed 7 bases, and the junction held 3 bases outside the gene matches. The CDR3 consists of 13 residues. CDR3 amino acids: CASSLGQGRGYTF. The CDR3, as DNA: TGTGCCAGCAGCTTAGGACAGGGCCGTGGCTACACCTTC.

This clone has more than one count but fewer than ten. V is TRBV9 and J is TRBJ2-2, with 9 bases identical to TRBD2. Germline V gene lookup returns CDR1 SGDLS and CDR2 YYNGEE. J was trimmed by 2 bases and V by 0 bases; bases with no gene match: 2. The CDR3 loop spans 16 amino acids. The CDR3 loop is CASSVGLAANTGELFF. The CDR3 DNA is TGTGCCAGCAGCGTAGGACTAGCGGCAAACACCGGGGAGCTGTTTTTT.

V usage is TRBV5-1 and J usage is TRBJ2-1, with 8 bases that match TRBD1. The CDR3 runs 15 residues. V lost 0 bases to trimming and J lost 5 bases; unmatched junction nucleotides: 4. The V gene's germline CDR1 is SGHRS and CDR2 YFSETQ. DNA for the CDR3: TGCGCCAGCAGCTTGGGACGACAGGGGAACAATGAGCAGTTCTTC. Its protein product is CASSLGRQGNNEQFF.

This clone has just a few counts. V usage is TRBV2 and J usage is TRBJ1-2, with D possibly being TRBD1 (6 bases). CDR3 length: 13 amino acids. The germline V gene has CDR1 SNHLY and CDR2 FYNNEI. Between the trimmed V and J ends, which lost 6 bases and 6 bases, there was a span of 14 bases. CDR3 DNA: TGTGCCAGCAGGACGGACAGAGGCGATGGCTACACCTTC. The encoded protein is CASRTDRGDGYTF.

The chain recombines TRBV18 with TRBJ2-5; 13 positions match TRBD2. V dropped 4 bases and J dropped 3; count of bases not matched to a gene: 2. The CDR3 consists of 15 residues. Germline CDR1 and CDR2: KGHSH and LQKENI. CDR3 nucleotide sequence: TGTGCCAGCTCACTTGGACTAGCGGGAGAAGAGACCCAGTACTTC. Protein: CASSLGLAGEETQYF.

The rearrangement joins TRBV19 to TRBJ1-5; D unclear. The CDR3 is made up of 13 amino acids. CDR1 and CDR2 from the germline V gene are LNHDA and SQIVND (reference sequence). The V end was cut by 4 bases, the J end by 4 bases, with 8 bases between. This CDR3 reads CASSTQLNQPQHF. For the CDR3, the DNA is TGTGCCAGTAGTACCCAACTTAATCAGCCCCAGCATTTT.

This clone was observed a handful of times. This chain joins TRBV5-4 and TRBJ2-5; TRBD2 might be the D (6 bases). The V end was cut by 4 bases, the J end by 2 bases, with 15 bases between. Per germline, CDR1 SGHNT and CDR2 YYREEE (reference sequence). The CDR3 totals 15 residues. The CDR3 DNA is TGTGCCAGCAGCCCGCAGTGGGGGGTACAAGAGACCCAGTACTTC. It translates to CASSPQWGVQETQYF.

The chain links TRBV7-9 to TRBJ1-1; perhaps TRBD1 as D (5 bases). The CDR3 spans 14 residues. Germline V CDR1 and CDR2: SEHNR, FQNEAQ (reference sequence). V gave up 7 bases and J gave up 1 base, with 13 bases separating them. CDR3 nucleotide sequence: TGTGCCAGCACCCCTGACAGACAGAACACTGAAGCTTTCTTT. Its translation is CASTPDRQNTEAFF.

The chain carries TRBV4-2 and TRBJ2-1, with TRBD2 identical over 12 bases. CDR3 length: 16 residues. Germline loops: CDR1 LGHNA, CDR2 YNFKEQ. V dropped 3 bases and J dropped 8; count of bases not matched to a gene: 8. The CDR3 nucleotides read TGTGCCAGCAGCCAGGTCGAGACTAGCGGGAGTGATGAGCAGTTCTTC. It specifies CASSQVETSGSDEQFF.

This clone turned up a few times. This chain connects TRBV7-3 to TRBJ2-3; D possibly corresponds to TRBD2 (6 bases). This CDR3 has 15 residues. CDR1 is SGHTA and CDR2 is FQGTGA in the germline V gene. V lost 4 bases to trimming and J lost 4 bases, with 15 bases between them. This chain's CDR3 is CASSSGTSQADTQYF. Here the CDR3 DNA reads TGTGCCAGCAGCTCTGGGACTTCCCAGGCAGATACGCAGTATTTT.